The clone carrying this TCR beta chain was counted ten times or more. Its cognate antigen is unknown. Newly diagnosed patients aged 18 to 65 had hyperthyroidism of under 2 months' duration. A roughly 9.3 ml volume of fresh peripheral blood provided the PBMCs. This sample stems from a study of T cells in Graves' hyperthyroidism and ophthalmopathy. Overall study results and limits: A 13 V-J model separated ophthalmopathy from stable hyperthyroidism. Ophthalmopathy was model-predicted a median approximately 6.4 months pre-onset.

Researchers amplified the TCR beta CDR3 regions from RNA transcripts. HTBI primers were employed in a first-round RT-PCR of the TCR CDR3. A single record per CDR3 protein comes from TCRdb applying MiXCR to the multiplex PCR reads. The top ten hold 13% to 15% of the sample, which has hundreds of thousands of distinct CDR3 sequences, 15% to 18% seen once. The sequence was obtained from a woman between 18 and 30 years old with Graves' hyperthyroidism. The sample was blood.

As DNA, the CDR3 is TGTGCCAGCAGTTTATGGGCAGAGAACACTGAAGCTTTCTTT. It is translated as CASSLWAENTEAFF. The rearrangement joins TRBV28 to TRBJ1-1; D unclear. The CDR3 length is 14 residues. With 0 bases removed from V and 1 base from J, the gap between germline ends came to 6 bases. The V gene's germline CDR1 is MDHEN and CDR2 SYDVKM.